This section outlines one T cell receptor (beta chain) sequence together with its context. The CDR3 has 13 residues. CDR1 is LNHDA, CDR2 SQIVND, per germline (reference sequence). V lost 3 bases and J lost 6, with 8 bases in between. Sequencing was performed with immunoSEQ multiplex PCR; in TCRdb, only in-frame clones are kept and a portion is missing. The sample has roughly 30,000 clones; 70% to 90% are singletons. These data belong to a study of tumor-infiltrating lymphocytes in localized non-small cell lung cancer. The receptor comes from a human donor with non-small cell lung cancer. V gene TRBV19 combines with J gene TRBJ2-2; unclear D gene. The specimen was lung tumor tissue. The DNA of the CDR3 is TGTGCCAGTAGTATCGGGTTGGCCGGGGAGCTGTTTTTT. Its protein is CASSIGLAGELFF. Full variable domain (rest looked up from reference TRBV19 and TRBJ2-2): DGGITQSPKYLFRKEGQNVTLSCEQNLNHDAMYWYRQDPGQGLRLIYYSQIVNDFQKGDIAEGYSVSREKKESFPLTVTSAQKNPTAFYLCASSIGLAGELFFGEGSRLTVL.